The entry that follows covers one TCR beta chain sequence. Its antigen remains unknown. The naive CD8 fraction comprised CD45RO-negative cells positively selected for CCR7 and excluded terminally differentiated effector memory CD45RA+ cells. The data stem from a study of shared clonotypes between healthy human individuals. Researchers divided each subset's genomic DNA evenly across several immunoSEQ plates. Replicate PCRs run on sorted subsets employed approximately 0.2 ug DNA, around 31,000 T cell genomes. TCRdb's table, derived via immunoSEQ multiplex PCR, lists solely in-frame clones and lacks some. The sample carries about 2 million clones, less than 95% recorded once. The CDR3 totals 16 residues. Deletions cut 5 bases from V and 4 bases from J, with 18 bases between. The germline V gene has CDR1 SGHTA and CDR2 FQGNSA. Study conclusions and caveats: Compared with clonotypes that all four donors shared, non-shared clonotypes had lower generation probabilities. Estimated richness values were generally larger in naive subsets than in memory subsets.

The chain employs TRBV7-2 and TRBJ2-1, with a weak D call TRBD2 (6 bases). The sample taken for sequencing was naive CD8+ T cells sorted from blood. This clonotype was sampled from a man between 18 and 29 years old in good health. The CDR3 protein is CASSPTSRGVYNEQFF. The CDR3 DNA reads as TGTGCCAGCAGCCCGACCTCGCGGGGTGTGTACAATGAGCAGTTCTTC.